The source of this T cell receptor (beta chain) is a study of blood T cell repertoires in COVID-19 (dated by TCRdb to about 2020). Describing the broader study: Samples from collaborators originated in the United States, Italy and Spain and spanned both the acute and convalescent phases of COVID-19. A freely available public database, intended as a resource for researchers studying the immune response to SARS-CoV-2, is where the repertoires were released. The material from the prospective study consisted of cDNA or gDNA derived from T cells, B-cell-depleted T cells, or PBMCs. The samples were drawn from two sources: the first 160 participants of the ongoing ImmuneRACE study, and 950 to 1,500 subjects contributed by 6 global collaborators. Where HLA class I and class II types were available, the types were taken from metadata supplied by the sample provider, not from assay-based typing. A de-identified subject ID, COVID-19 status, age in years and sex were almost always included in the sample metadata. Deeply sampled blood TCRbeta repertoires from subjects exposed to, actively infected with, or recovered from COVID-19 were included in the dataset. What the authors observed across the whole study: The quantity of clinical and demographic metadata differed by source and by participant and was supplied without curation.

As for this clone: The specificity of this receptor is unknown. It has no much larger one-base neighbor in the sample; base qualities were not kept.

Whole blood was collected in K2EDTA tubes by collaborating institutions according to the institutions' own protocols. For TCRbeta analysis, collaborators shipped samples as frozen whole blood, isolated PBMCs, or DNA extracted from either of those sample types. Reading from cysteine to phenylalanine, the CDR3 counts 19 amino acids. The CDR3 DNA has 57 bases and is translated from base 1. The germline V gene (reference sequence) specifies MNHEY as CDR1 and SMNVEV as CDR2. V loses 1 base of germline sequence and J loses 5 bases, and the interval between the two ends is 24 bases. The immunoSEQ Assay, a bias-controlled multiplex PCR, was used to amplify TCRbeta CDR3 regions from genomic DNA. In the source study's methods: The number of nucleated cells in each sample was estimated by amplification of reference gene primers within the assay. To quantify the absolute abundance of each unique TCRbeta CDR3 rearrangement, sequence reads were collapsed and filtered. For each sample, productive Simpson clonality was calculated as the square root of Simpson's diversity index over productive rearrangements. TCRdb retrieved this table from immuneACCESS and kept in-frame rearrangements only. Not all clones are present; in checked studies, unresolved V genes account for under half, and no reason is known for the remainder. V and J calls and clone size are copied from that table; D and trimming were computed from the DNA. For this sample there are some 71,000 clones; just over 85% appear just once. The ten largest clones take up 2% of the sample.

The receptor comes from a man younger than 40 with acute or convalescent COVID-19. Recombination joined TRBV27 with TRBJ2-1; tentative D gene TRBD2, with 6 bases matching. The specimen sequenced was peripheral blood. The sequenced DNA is TGTGCCAGCAGTTTATTAGGCTCCGGGAGTTCGGATAGCCACAATGAGCAGTTCTTC. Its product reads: CASSLLGSGSSDSHNEQFF.